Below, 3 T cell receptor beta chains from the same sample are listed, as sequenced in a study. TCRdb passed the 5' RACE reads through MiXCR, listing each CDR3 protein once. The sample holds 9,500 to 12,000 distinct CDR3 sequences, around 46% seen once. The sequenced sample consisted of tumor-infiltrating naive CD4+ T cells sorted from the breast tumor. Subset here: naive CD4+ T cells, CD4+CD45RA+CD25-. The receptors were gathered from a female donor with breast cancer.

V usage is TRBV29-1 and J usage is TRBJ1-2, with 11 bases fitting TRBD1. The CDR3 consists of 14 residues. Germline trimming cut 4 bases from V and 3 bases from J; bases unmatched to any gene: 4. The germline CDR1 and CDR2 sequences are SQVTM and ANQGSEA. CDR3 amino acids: CSVGRGQGDYGYTF. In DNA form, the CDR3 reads TGCAGCGTTGGAAGGGGACAGGGGGACTATGGCTACACCTTC.

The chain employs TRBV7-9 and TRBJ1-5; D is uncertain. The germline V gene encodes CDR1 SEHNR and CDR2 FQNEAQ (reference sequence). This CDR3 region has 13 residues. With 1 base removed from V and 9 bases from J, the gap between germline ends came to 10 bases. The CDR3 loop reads CASSLGPLLPQHF. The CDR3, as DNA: TGTGCCAGCAGCTTAGGGCCTTTATTGCCCCAGCATTTT.

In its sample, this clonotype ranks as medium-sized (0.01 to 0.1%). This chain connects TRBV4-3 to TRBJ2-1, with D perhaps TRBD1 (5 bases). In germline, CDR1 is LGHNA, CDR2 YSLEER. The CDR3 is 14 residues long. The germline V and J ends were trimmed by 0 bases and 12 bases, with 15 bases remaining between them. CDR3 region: CASSQDRQSYWQFF. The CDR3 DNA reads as TGCGCCAGCAGCCAAGATAGACAGTCATATTGGCAGTTCTTC.